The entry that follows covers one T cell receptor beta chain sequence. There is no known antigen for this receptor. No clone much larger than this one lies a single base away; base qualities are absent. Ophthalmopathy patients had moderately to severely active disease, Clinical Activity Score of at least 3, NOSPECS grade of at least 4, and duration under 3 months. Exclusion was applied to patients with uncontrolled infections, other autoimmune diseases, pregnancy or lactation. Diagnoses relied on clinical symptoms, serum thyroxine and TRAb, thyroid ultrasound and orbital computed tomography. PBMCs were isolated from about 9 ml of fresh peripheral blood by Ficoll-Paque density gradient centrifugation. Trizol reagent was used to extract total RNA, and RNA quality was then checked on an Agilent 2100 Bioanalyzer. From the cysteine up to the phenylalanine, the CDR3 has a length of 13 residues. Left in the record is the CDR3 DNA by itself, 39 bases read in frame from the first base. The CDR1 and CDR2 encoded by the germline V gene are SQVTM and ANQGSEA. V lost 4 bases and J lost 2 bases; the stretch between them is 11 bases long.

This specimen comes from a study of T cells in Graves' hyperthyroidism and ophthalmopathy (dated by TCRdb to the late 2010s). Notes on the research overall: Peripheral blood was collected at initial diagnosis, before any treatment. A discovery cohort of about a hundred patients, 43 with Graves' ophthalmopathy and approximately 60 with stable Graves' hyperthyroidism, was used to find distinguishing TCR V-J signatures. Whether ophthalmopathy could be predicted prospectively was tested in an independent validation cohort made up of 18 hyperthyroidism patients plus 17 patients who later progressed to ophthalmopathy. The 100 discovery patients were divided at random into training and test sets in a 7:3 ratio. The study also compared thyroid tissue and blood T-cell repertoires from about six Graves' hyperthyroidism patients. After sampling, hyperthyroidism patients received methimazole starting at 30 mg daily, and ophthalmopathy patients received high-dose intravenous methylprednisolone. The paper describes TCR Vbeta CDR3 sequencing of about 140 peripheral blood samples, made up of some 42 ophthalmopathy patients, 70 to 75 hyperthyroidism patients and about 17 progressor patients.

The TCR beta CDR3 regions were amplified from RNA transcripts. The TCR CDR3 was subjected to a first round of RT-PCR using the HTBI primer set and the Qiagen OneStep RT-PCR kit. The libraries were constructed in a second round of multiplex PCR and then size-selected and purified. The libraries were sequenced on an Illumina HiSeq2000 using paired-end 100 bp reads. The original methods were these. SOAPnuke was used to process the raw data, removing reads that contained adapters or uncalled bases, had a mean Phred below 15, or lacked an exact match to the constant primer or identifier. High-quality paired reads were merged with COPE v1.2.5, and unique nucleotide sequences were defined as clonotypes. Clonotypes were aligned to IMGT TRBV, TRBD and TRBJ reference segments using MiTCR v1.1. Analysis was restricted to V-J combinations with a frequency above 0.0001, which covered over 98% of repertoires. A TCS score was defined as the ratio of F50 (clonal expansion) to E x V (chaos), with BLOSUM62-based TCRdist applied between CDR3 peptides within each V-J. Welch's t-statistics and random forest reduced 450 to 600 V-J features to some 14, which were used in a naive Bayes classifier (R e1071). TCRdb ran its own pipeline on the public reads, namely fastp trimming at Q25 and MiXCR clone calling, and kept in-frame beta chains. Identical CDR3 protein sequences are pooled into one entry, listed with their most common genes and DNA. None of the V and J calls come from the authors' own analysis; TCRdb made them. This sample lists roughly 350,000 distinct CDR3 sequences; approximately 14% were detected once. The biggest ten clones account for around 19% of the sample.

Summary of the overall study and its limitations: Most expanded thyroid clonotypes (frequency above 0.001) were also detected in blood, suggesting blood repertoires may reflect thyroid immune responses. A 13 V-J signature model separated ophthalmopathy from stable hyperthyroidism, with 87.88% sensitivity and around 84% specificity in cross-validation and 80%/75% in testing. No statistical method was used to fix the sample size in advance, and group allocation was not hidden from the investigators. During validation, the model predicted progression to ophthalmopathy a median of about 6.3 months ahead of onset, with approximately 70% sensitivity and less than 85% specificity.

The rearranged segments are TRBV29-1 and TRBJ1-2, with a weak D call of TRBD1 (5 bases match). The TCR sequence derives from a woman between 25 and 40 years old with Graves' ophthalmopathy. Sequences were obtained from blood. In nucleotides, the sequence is TGCAGCGTTGCAGGGACCATGAACTATGGCTACACCTTC. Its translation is CSVAGTMNYGYTF.